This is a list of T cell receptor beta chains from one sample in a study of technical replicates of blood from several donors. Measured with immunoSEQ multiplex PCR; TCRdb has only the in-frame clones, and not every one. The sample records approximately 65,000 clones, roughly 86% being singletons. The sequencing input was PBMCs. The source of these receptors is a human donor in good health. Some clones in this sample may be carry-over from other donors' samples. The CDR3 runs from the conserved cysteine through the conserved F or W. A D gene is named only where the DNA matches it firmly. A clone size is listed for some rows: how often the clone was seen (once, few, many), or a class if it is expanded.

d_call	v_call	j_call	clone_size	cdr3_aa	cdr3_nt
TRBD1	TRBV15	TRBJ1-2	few	CATSRDGTGRDYGYTF	TGTGCCACCAGCAGAGATGGGACAGGGAGGGACTATGGCTACACCTTC
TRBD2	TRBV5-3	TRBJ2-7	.	CARSPRPGTSYEQYF	TGTGCCAGAAGCCCCCGACCCGGGACTAGCTACGAGCAGTACTTC
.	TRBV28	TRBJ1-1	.	CASSLVSNTEAFF	TGTGCCAGCAGTTTAGTATCCAACACTGAAGCTTTCTTT
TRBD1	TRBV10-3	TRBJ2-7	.	CAISGDRGNEQYF	TGTGCCATCAGCGGGGACAGGGGGAACGAGCAGTACTTC
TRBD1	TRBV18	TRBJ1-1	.	CASRQGQGTEAFF	TGTGCCAGCCGACAGGGCCAGGGGACTGAAGCTTTCTTT
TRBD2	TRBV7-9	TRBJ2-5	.	CASSLASGSFETQYF	TGTGCCAGCAGCTTAGCGAGCGGGAGTTTCGAGACCCAGTACTTC
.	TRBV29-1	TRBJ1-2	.	CSVGRGDYGYTF	TGCAGCGTTGGACGGGGGGACTATGGCTACACCTTC
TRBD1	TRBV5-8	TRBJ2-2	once	CASSPGQGFTGELFF	TGTGCCAGCAGCCCAGGACAGGGGTTCACCGGGGAGCTGTTTTTT
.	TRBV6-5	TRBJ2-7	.	CASSHRSSGYEQYF	TGTGCCAGCAGCCACCGATCGTCGGGCTACGAGCAGTACTTC
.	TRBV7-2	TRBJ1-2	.	CASSLPRTEMDDTF	TGTGCCAGCAGCTTACCGAGGACAGAAATGGACGACACCTTC
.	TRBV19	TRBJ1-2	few	CASSDPRGGYGYTF	TGTGCCAGTAGTGATCCACGGGGAGGCTATGGCTACACCTTC
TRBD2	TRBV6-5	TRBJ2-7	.	CASSFTLAGGLYEQYF	TGTGCCAGCAGTTTCACACTAGCGGGGGGGCTCTACGAGCAGTACTTC
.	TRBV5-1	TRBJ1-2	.	CASSLGQKPSYGYTF	TGCGCCAGCAGCTTAGGACAGAAACCCTCCTATGGCTACACCTTC
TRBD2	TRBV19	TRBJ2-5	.	CASSTTNTERGTQYF	TGTGCCAGTAGTACCACAAATACTGAGCGGGGGACCCAGTACTTC
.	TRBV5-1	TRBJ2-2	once	CASSAGVTDTGELFF	TGCGCCAGCAGCGCAGGGGTGACAGACACCGGGGAGCTGTTTTTT
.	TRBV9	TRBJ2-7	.	CASSPWPATYEQYF	TGTGCCAGCAGCCCTTGGCCTGCCACCTACGAGCAGTACTTC
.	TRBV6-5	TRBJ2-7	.	CASSYSGGEQYF	TGTGCCAGCAGTTACTCGGGGGGCGAGCAGTACTTC
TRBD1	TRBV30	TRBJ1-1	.	CAWSPDRGSHVNTEAFF	TGTGCCTGGAGCCCAGACAGGGGCTCCCATGTGAACACTGAAGCTTTCTTT
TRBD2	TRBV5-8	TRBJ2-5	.	CASSLGISGGVQETQYF	TGTGCCAGCAGCCTAGGGATTAGCGGGGGAGTACAAGAGACCCAGTACTTC
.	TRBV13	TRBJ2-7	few	CASSEGPGASYEQYF	TGTGCCAGCAGCGAAGGTCCAGGGGCCTCCTACGAGCAGTACTTC
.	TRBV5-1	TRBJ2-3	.	CASSSLAADTQYF	TGCGCCAGCAGCTCGCTAGCTGCAGATACGCAGTATTTT
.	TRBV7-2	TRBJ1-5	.	CASSFSTGLGQPQHF	TGTGCCAGCAGCTTCTCCACAGGCCTCGGTCAGCCCCAGCATTTT
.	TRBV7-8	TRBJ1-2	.	CASSLDGRNYGYTF	TGTGCCAGCAGCTTAGATGGCCGAAACTATGGCTACACCTTC
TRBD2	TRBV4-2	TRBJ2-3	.	CASSQEGTSGGRTDTQYF	TGTGCCAGCAGCCAAGAGGGGACTAGCGGGGGGAGAACAGATACGCAGTATTTT
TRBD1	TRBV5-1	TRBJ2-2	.	CASSTKKTGGNTGELFF	TGCGCCAGCAGCACGAAGAAGACAGGGGGAAACACCGGGGAGCTGTTTTTT
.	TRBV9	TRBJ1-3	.	CASSVAGFSGNTIYF	TGTGCCAGCAGCGTAGCGGGTTTCTCTGGAAACACCATATATTTT
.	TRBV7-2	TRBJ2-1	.	CASSLVLASREIEQFF	TGTGCCAGCAGCTTGGTGTTGGCTAGCAGAGAGATTGAGCAGTTCTTC
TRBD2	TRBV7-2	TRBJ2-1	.	CASSLETSGYNEQFF	TGTGCCAGCAGCTTAGAAACTAGCGGGTACAATGAGCAGTTCTTC
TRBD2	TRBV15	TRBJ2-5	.	CATSRSLAGSQETQYF	TGTGCCACCAGCCGTTCACTAGCGGGAAGCCAAGAGACCCAGTACTTC
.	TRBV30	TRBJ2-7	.	CAWSVSSDYEQYF	TGTGCCTGGAGTGTATCTAGCGACTACGAGCAGTACTTC
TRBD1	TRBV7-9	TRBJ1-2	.	CASSLALTGALYGYTF	TGTGCCAGCAGCTTAGCGCTGACAGGGGCCCTCTATGGCTACACCTTC
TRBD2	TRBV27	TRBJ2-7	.	CASSRLTSGNYEQYF	TGTGCCAGCAGTAGGCTGACTAGCGGGAACTACGAGCAGTACTTC
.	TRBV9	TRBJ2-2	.	CASSATLGGRGTGELFF	TGTGCCAGCAGCGCCACTCTCGGGGGGCGTGGCACCGGGGAGCTGTTTTTT
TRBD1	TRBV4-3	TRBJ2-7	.	CASGQGDEYEQYF	TGCGCCAGCGGACAGGGGGATGAGTACGAGCAGTACTTC
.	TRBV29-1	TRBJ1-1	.	CSVEFNRANTEAFF	TGCAGCGTTGAATTTAACAGGGCGAACACTGAAGCTTTCTTT
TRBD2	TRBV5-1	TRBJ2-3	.	CASSRGGLEGVDTQYF	TGCGCCAGCAGCAGGGGGGGACTAGAGGGGGTCGATACGCAGTATTTT
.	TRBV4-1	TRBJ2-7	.	CASSQAGARYEQYF	TGCGCCAGCAGCCAAGCAGGGGCCAGATACGAGCAGTACTTC
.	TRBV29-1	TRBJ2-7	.	CSVQDYEQYF	TGCAGCGTTCAGGACTACGAGCAGTACTTC
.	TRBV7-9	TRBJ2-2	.	CASIAQAGETGELFF	TGTGCCAGCATAGCCCAGGCAGGGGAAACCGGGGAGCTGTTTTTT
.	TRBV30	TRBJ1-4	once	CAWRREKLFF	TGTGCCTGGAGGCGAGAAAAACTGTTTTTT
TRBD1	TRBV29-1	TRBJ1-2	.	CSVQNDRGHGYTF	TGCAGCGTACAAAACGACAGGGGGCACGGCTACACCTTC
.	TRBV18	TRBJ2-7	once	CASGRGWNEQYF	TGTGCCAGCGGCCGGGGGTGGAACGAGCAGTACTTC
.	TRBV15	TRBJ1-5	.	CATSRGATDNQPQHF	TGTGCCACCAGCAGAGGGGCGACAGACAATCAGCCCCAGCATTTT
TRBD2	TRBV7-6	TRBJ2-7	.	CASSPLAAYEQYF	TGTGCCAGCAGCCCCCTAGCGGCCTACGAGCAGTACTTC
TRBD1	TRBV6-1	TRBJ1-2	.	CASSETGARGYTF	TGTGCCAGCAGTGAGACAGGGGCAAGAGGCTACACCTTC